This TCR beta chain was sequenced in a study of beta chain features in type 1 diabetes. The wider study: Cell yields, gender and age were comparable in patients and healthy donors. Study-wide findings and caveats: Whether HLA type influences TCRB rearrangement remained unresolved here.

Cells sorted by CD45RO/CCR7/CD25/CD127/CD95/CD27 comprised CD4+ naive, central memory, regulatory and stem cell-like memory cells. Reverse transcribing all isolated RNA meant expressed TCRB transcripts were sequenced. Naive, central memory and regulatory T cell samples came to a mean of roughly 4 million reads. Clones were read by immunoSEQ multiplex PCR, and TCRdb kept only the in-frame ones, dropping some. This table has about 320,000 clones, about 14% appearing once. In its sample, this clone was seen many times. Its antigen is undetermined. The specimen sequenced was central memory CD4+ T cells from blood. This sequence originates from a man aged 25 to 45 in good health.

CDR3 nucleotides: TGTGCCTGGAGTGTATGGGGGGGCATAGGTGGCACTGAAGCTTTCTTT. Amino acid sequence: CAWSVWGGIGGTEAFF. V and J are TRBV30 and TRBJ1-1; TRBD1 is a possible D gene (6 bases). Germline CDR1 is GTSNPN and CDR2 is SVGIG (reference sequence). The CDR3 has 16 residues. Trimming removed 0 bases at V and 4 bases at J, with 18 bases between. Full variable domain (rest looked up from reference TRBV30 and TRBJ1-1): SQTIHQWPATLVQPVGSPLSLECTVEGTSNPNLYWYRQAAGRGLQLLFYSVGIGQISSEVPQNLSASRPQDRQFILSSKKLLLSDSGFYLCAWSVWGGIGGTEAFFGQGTRLTVV.